Here is one TCR beta chain with its context. Its antigen is still unknown. The data originate from a study of CD8 T cells in Susac syndrome. Study-wide context: Susac syndrome patients were untreated, on corticosteroids with some adding intravenous immunoglobulin, or on intravenous immunoglobulin only.

Broader study findings: The CD4+ T cell repertoires from Susac syndrome exhibited no clonal expansion.

The sequenced target, TCR beta, came from blood CD8+ and CD4+ T cells. The authors reverse transcribed roughly 0.5 to 1 ug RNA with random hexamers. Across 54 Vbeta and 13 Jbeta, TCR beta CDR3 was amplified with immunoSEQ multiplex PCR. A single record per CDR3 protein comes from TCRdb applying MiXCR to the immunoSEQ multiplex PCR reads. The data hold more than 150,000 distinct CDR3 sequences, with about 96% observed a single time. CDR1 and CDR2 (germline): SQVTM, ANQGSEA. V lost 3 bases, J lost 1 base, and 7 bases lay in between. The CDR3 spans 13 residues. The sequenced sample was CD4+ T cells from PBMCs. The clonotype comes from a human donor with Susac syndrome. V usage is TRBV29-1 and J usage is TRBJ1-5, with D unclear. The CDR3 sequence is CSVETGSNQPQHF. CDR3 DNA sequence: TGCAGCGTTGAGACGGGGAGCAATCAGCCCCAGCATTTT. The complete variable domain, with remaining parts taken from reference TRBV29-1 and TRBJ1-5, reads SAVISQKPSRDICQRGTSLTIQCQVDSQVTMMFWYRQQPGQSLTLIATANQGSEATYESGFVIDKFPISRPNLTFSTLTVSNMSPEDSSIYLCSVETGSNQPQHFGDGTRLSIL.